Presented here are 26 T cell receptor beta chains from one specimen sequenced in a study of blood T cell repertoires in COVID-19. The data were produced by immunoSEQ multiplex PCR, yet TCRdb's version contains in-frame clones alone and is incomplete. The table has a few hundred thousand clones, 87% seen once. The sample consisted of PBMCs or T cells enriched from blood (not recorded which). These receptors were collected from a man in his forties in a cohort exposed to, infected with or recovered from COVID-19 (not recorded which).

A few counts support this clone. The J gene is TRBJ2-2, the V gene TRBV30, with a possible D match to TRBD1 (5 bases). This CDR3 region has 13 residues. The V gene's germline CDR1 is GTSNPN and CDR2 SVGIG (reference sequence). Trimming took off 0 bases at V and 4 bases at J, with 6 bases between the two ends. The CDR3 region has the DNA TGTGCCTGGAGTGTAGGGGCCACCGGGGAGCTGTTTTTT. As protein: CAWSVGATGELFF. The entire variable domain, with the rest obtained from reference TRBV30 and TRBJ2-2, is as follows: SQTIHQWPATLVQPVGSPLSLECTVEGTSNPNLYWYRQAAGRGLQLLFYSVGIGQISSEVPQNLSASRPQDRQFILSSKKLLLSDSGFYLCAWSVGATGELFFGEGSRLTVL.

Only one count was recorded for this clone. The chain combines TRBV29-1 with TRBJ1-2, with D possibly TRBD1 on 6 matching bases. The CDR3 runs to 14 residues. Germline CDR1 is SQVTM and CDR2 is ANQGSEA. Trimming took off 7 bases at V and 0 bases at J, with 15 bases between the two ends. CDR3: CSGSQGPSNYGYTF. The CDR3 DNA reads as TGCAGCGGCAGTCAGGGGCCGTCTAACTATGGCTACACCTTC.

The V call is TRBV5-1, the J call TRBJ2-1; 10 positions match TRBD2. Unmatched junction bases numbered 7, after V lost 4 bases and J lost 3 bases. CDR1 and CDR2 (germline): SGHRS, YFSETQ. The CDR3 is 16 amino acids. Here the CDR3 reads CASSRELAGSYNEQFF. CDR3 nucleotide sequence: TGCGCCAGCAGCCGCGAACTAGCGGGAAGCTACAATGAGCAGTTCTTC.

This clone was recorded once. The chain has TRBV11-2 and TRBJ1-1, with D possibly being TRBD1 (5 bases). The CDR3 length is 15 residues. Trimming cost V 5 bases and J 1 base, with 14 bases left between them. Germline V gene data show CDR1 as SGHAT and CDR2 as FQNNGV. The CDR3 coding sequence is TGTGCCAGCAGCAAACCAGGGTCAGGGAACACTGAAGCTTTCTTT. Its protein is CASSKPGSGNTEAFF.

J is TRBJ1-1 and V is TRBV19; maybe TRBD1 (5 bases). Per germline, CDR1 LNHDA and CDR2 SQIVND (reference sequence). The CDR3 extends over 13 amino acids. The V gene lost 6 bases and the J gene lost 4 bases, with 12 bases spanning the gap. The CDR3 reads CASRLQVVTEAFF. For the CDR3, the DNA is TGTGCCAGTAGGCTACAGGTTGTCACTGAAGCTTTCTTT.

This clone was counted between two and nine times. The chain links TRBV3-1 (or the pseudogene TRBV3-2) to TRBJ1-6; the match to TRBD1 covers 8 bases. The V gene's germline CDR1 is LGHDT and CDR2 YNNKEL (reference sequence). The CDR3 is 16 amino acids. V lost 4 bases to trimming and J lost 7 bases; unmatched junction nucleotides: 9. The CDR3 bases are TGTGCCAGCAGCCTCGGATATGGGACAGGAAATTCACCCCTCCACTTT. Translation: CASSLGYGTGNSPLHF.

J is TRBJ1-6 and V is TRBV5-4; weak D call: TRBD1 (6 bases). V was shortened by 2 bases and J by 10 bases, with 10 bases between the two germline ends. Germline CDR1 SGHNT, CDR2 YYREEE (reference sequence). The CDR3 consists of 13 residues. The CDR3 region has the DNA TGTGCCAGCAGCTTTACAGGGTCCTCACCCCTCCACTTT. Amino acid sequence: CASSFTGSSPLHF. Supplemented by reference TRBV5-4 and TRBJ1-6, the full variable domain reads ETGVTQSPTHLIKTRGQQVTLRCSSQSGHNTVSWYQQALGQGPQFIFQYYREEENGRGNFPPRFSGLQFPNYSSELNVNALELDDSALYLCASSFTGSSPLHFGNGTRLTVT.

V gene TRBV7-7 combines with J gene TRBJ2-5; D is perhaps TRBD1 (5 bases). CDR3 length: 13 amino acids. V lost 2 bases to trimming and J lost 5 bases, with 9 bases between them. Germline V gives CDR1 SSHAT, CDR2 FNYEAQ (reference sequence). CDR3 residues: CASSLSRVETQYF. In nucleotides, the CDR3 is TGTGCCAGCAGCTTAAGCAGGGTCGAGACCCAGTACTTC.

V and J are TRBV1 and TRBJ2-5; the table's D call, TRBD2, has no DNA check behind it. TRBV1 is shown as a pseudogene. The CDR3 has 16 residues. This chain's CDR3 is CTSSQPGLARTETQYF. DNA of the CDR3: TGCACCAGCAGCCAGCCCGGACTAGCAAGGACAGAGACCCAGTACTTC.

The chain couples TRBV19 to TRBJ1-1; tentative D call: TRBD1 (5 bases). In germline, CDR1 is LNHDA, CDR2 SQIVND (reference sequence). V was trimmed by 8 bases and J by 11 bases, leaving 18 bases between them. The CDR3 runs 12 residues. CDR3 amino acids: CASGEDIRRAFF. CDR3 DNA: TGTGCCAGTGGAGAGGACATAAGAAGGGCTTTCTTT.

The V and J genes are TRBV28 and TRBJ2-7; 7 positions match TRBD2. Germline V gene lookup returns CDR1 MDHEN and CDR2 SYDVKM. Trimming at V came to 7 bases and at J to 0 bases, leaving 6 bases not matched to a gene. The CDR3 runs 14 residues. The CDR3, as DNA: TGTGCCAGCACCATCCGCGGGGGCTCCTACGAGCAGTACTTC. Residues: CASTIRGGSYEQYF.

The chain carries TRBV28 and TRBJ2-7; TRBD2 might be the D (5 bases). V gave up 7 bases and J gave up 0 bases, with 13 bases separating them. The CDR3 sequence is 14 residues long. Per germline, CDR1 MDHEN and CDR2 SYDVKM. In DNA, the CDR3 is TGTGCCAGCACCATCACTGGGAGCTCCTACGAGCAGTACTTC. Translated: CASTITGSSYEQYF. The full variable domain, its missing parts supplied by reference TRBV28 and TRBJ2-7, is DVKVTQSSRYLVKRTGEKVFLECVQDMDHENMFWYRQDPGLGLRLIYFSYDVKMKEKGDIPEGYSVSREKKERFSLILESASTNQTSMYLCASTITGSSYEQYFGPGTRLTVT.

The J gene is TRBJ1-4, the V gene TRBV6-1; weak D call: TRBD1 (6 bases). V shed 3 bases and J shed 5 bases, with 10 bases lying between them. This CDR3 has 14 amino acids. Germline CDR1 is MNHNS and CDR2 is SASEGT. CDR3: CASSDRQANEKLFF. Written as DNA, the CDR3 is TGTGCCAGCAGTGACCGACAGGCCAATGAAAAACTGTTTTTT.

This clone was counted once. The CDR3 reads CASSQASYYGYTF. CDR3 DNA sequence: TGTGCCAGCAGCCAAGCCAGTTACTATGGCTACACCTTC. The V gene is TRBV3-1 (or the pseudogene TRBV3-2), the J gene TRBJ1-2; unclear D gene. The CDR3 consists of 13 residues. Germline-derived CDR1 and CDR2 are LGHDT and YNNKEL (reference sequence). The ends were cut back, 1 base at V and 3 bases at J, with 6 bases in the middle.

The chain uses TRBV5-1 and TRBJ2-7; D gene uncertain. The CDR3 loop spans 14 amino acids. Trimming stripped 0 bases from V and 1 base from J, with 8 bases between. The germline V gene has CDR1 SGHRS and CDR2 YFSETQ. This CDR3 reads CASSLEQFSYEQYF. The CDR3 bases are TGCGCCAGCAGCTTGGAGCAATTTTCCTACGAGCAGTACTTC.

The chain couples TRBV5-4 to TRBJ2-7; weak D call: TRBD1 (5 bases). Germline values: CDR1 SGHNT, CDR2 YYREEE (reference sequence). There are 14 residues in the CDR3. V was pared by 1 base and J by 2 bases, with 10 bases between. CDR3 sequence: CASSLIGVPYEQYF. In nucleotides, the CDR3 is TGTGCCAGCAGCTTGATAGGGGTTCCCTACGAGCAGTACTTC.

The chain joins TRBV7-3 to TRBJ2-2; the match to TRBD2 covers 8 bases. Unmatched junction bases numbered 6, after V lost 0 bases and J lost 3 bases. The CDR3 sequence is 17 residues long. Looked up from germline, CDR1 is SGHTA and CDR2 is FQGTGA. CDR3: CASSLTESGSDTGELFF. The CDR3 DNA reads TGTGCCAGCAGCTTAACGGAAAGCGGGAGTGACACCGGGGAGCTGTTTTTT.

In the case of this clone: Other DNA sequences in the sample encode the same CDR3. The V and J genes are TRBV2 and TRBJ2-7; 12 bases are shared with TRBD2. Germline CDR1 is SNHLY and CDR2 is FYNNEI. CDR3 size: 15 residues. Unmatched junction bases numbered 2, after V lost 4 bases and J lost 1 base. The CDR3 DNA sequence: TGTGCCAGCAGTGGACTAGCGGGAGTATCCTACGAGCAGTACTTC. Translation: CASSGLAGVSYEQYF. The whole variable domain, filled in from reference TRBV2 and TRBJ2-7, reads EPEVTQTPSHQVTQMGQEVILRCVPISNHLYFYWYRQILGQKVEFLVSFYNNEISEKSEIFDDQFSVERPDGSNFTLKIRSTKLEDSAMYFCASSGLAGVSYEQYFGPGTRLTVT.

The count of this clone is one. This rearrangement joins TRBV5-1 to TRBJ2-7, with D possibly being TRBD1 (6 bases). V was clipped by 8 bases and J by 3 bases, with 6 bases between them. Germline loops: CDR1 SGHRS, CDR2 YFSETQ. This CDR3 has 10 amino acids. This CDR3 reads CARQGYEQYF. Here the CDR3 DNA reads TGCGCCAGACAGGGCTACGAGCAGTACTTC.

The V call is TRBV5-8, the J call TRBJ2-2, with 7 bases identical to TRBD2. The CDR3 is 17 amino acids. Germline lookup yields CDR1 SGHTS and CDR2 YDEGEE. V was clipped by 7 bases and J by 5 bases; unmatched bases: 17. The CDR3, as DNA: TGTGCCAGCGCCCTCCTGGCGGGAGCGGTACTTACCGGGGAGCTGTTTTTT. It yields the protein CASALLAGAVLTGELFF. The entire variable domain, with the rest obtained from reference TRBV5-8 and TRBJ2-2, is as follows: EAGVTQSPTHLIKTRGQQATLRCSPISGHTSVYWYQQALGLGLQFLLWYDEGEERNRGNFPPRFSGRQFPNYSSELNVNALELEDSALYLCASALLAGAVLTGELFFGEGSRLTVL.

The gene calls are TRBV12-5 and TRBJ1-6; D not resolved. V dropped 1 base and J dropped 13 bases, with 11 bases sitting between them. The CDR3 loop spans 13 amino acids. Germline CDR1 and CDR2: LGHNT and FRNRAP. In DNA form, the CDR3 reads TGTGCTAGTGGTTTGGATGCGGGTGCGCCCCTCCACTTT. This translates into CASGLDAGAPLHF. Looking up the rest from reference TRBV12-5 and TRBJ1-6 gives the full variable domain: DARVTQTPRHKVTEMGQEVTMRCQPILGHNTVFWYRQTMMQGLELLAYFRNRAPLDDSGMPKDRFSAEMPDATLATLKIQPSEPRDSAVYFCASGLDAGAPLHFGNGTRLTVT.

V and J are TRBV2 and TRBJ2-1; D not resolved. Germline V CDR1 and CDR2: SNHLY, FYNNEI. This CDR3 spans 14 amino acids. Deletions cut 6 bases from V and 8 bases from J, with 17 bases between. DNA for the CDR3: TGTGCCAGCAGGACGACGGTGGCCAGCGATGAGCAGTTCTTC. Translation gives CASRTTVASDEQFF.

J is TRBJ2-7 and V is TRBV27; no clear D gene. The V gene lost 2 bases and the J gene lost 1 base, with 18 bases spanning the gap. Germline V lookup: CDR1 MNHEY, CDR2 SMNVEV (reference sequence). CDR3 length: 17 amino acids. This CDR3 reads CASSLTQGSSESYEQYF. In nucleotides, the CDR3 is TGTGCCAGCAGTTTAACCCAAGGTTCTAGTGAATCCTACGAGCAGTACTTC.

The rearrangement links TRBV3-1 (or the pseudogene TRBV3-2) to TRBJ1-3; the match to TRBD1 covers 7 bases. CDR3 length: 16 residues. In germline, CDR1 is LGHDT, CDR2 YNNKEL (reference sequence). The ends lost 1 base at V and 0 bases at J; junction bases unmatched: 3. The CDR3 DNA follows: TGTGCCAGCAGCCAAGCAGGGGGAATCTCTGGAAACACCATATATTTT. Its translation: CASSQAGGISGNTIYF.

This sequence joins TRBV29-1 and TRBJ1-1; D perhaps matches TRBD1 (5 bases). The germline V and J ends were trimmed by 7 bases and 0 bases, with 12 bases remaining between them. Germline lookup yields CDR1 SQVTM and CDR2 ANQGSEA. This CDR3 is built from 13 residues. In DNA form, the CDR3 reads TGCAGCGGTAGACAGTCCATGAACACTGAAGCTTTCTTT. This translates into CSGRQSMNTEAFF.

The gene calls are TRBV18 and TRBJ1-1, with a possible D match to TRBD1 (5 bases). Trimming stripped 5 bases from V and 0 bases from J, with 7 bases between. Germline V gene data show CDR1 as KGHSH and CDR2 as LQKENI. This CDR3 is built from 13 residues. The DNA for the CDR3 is TGTGCCAGCTCAGGGGACTTGAACACTGAAGCTTTCTTT. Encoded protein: CASSGDLNTEAFF.